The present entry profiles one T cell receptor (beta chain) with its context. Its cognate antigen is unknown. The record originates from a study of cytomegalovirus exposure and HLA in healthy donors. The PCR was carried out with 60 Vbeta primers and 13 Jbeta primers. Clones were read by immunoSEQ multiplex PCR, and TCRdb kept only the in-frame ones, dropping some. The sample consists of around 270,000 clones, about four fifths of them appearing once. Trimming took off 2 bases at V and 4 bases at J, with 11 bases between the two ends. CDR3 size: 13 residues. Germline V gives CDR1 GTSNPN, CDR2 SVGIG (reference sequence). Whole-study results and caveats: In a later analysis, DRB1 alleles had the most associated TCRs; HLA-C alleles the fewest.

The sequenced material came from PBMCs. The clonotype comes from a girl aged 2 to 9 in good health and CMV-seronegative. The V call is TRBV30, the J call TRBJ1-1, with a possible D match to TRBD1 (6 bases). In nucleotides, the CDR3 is TGTGCCTGGAGTAAAACAGGGAGCACTGAAGCTTTCTTT. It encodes CAWSKTGSTEAFF. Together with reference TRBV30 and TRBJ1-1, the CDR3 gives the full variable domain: SQTIHQWPATLVQPVGSPLSLECTVEGTSNPNLYWYRQAAGRGLQLLFYSVGIGQISSEVPQNLSASRPQDRQFILSSKKLLLSDSGFYLCAWSKTGSTEAFFGQGTRLTVV.